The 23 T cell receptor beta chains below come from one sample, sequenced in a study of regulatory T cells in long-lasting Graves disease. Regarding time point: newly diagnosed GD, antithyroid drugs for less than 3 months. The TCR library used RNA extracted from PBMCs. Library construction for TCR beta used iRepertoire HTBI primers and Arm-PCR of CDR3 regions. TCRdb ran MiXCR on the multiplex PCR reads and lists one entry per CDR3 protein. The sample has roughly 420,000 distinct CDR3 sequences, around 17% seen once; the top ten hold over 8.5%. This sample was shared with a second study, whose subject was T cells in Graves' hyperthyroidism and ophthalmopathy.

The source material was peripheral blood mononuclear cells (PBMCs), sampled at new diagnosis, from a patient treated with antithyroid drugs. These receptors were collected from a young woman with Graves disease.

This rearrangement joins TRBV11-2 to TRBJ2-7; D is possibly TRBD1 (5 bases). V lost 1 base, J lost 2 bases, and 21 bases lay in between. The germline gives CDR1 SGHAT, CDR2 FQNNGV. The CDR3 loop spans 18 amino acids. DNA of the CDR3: TGTGCCAGCAGCTTAGCCAGATACAGGACGCAAAAACCCTACGAGCAGTACTTC. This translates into CASSLARYRTQKPYEQYF.

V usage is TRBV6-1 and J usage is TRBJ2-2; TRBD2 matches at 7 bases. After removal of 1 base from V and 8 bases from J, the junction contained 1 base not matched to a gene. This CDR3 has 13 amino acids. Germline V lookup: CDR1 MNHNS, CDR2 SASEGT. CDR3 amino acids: CASSEVGLGELFF. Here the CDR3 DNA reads TGTGCCAGCAGTGAAGTGGGACTAGGGGAGCTGTTTTTT.

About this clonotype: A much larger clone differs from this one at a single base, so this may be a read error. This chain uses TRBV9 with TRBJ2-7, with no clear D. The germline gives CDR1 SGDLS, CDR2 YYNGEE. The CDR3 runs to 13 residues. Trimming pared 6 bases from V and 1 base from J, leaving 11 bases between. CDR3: CASNGSSSYEQYF. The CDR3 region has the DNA TGTGCCAGCAACGGCTCTAGTTCCTACGAGCAGTACTTC.

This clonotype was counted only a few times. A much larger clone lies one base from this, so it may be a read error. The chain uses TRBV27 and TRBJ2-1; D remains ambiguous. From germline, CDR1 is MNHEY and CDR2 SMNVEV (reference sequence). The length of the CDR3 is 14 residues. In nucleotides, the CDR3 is TGTGCCGGCAGTTTGCTACCGGGCGCAGATGAGCAGTTCTTC. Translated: CAGSLLPGADEQFF.

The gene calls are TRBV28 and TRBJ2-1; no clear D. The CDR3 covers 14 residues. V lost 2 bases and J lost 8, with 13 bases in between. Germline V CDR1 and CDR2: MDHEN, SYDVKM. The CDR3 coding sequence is TGTGCCAGCAGTTTAAAGATCCACCGGGATGAGCAGTTCTTC. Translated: CASSLKIHRDEQFF.

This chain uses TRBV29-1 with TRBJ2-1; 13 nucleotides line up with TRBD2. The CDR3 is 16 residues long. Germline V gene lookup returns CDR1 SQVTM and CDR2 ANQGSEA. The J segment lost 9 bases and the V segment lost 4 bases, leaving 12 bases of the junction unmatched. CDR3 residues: CSVVLAGGPVVGEQFF. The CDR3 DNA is TGCAGCGTTGTACTAGCGGGAGGGCCAGTAGTAGGTGAGCAGTTCTTC.

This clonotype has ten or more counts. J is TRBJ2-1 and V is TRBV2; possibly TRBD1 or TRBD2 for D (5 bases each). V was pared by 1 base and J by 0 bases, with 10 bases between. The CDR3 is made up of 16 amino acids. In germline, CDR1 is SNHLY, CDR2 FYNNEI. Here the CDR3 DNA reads TGTGCCAGCAGTGAAGGTTCGGGGCCCTCCTACAATGAGCAGTTCTTC. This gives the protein CASSEGSGPSYNEQFF. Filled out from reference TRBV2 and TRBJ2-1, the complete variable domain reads EPEVTQTPSHQVTQMGQEVILRCVPISNHLYFYWYRQILGQKVEFLVSFYNNEISEKSEIFDDQFSVERPDGSNFTLKIRSTKLEDSAMYFCASSEGSGPSYNEQFFGPGTRLTVL.

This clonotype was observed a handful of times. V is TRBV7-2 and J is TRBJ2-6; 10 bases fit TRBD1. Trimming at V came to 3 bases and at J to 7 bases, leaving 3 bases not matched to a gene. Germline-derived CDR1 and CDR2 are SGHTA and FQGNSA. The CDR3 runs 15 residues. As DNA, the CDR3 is TGTGCCAGCAGCTTCAGACAGGGGGCAGCCAACGTCCTGACTTTC. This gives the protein CASSFRQGAANVLTF.

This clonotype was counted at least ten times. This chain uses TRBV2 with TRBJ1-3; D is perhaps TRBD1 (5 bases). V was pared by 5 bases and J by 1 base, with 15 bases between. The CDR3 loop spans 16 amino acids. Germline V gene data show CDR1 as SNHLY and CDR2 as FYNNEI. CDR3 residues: CASSLYSGASGNTIYF. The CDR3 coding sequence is TGTGCCAGCAGTCTTTACAGCGGGGCATCTGGAAACACCATATATTTT.

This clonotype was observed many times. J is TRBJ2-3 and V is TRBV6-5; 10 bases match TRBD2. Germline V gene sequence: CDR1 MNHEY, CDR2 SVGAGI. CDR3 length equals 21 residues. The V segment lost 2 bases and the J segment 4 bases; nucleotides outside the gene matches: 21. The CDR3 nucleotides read TGTGCCAGCAGTTACAACGGTTTAGCGGGAGGCGGGGTAGGTTTGGCAGATACGCAGTATTTT. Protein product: CASSYNGLAGGGVGLADTQYF.

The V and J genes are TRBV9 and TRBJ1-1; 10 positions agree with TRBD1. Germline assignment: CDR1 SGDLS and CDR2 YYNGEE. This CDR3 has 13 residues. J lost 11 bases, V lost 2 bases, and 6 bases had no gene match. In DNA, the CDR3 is TGTGCCAGCAGCGTGAGACAGGGGGCTGGGGCTTTCTTT. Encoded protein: CASSVRQGAGAFF.

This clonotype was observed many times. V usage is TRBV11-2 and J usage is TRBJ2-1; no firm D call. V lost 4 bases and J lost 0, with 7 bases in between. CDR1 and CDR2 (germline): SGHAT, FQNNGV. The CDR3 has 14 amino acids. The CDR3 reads CASSSWSSYNEQFF. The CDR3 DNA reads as TGTGCCAGCAGCTCATGGAGCTCCTACAATGAGCAGTTCTTC.

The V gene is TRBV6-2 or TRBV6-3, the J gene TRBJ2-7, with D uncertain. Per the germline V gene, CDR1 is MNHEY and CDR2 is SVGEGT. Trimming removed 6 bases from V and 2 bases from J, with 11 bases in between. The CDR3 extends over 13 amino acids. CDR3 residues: CASRLDRTYEQYF. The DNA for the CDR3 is TGTGCCAGCAGACTTGACCGGACCTACGAGCAGTACTTC.

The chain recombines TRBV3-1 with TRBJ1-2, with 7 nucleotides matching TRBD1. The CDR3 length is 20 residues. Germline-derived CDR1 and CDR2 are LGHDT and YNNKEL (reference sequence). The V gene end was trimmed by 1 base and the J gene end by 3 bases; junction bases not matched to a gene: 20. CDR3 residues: CASSQVKDKKGAVLDYGYTF. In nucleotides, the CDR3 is TGTGCCAGCAGCCAAGTGAAAGACAAAAAGGGGGCAGTTTTGGACTATGGCTACACCTTC.

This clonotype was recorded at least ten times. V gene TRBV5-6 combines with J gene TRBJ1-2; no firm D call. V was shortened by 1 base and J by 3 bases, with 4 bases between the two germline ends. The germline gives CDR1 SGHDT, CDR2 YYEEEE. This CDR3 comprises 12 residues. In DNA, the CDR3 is TGTGCCAGCAGCTTGTGGGACTATGGCTACACCTTC. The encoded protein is CASSLWDYGYTF.

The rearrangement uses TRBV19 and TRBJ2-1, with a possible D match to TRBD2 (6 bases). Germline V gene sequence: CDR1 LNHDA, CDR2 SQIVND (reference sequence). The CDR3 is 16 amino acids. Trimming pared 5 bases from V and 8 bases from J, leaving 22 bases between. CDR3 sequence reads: CASSLISGLGNYEQFF. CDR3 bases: TGTGCCAGTAGTCTGATTAGCGGCCTGGGGAACTATGAGCAGTTCTTC.

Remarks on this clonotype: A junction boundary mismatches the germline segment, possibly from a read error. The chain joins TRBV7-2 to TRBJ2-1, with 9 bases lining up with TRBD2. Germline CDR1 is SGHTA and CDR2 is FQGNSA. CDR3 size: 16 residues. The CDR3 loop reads CASSPYLAGPGNEQSF. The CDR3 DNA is TGTGCCAGCAGTCCCTACCTAGCGGGACCCGGAAATGAGCAGTCCTTC. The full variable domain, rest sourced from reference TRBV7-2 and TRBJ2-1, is GAGVSQSPSNKVTEKGKDVELRCDPISGHTALYWYRQSLGQGLEFLIYFQGNSAPDKSGLPSDRFSAERTGGSVSTLTIQRTQQEDSAVYLCASSPYLAGPGNEQSFGPGTRLTVL.

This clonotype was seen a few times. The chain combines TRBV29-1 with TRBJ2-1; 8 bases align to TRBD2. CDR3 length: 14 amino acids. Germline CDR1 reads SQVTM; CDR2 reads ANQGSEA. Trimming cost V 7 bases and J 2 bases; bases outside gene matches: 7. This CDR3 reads CSAIEREPYNEQFF. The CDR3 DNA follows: TGCAGCGCCATAGAGCGGGAGCCCTACAATGAGCAGTTCTTC.

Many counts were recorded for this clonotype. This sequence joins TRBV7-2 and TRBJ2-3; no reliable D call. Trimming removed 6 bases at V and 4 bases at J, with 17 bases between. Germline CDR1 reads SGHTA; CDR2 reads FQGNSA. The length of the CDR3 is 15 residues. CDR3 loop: CASSHVWKVADTQYF. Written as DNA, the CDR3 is TGTGCCAGCAGTCACGTCTGGAAGGTCGCAGATACGCAGTATTTT. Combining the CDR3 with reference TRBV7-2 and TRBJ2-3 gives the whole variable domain GAGVSQSPSNKVTEKGKDVELRCDPISGHTALYWYRQSLGQGLEFLIYFQGNSAPDKSGLPSDRFSAERTGGSVSTLTIQRTQQEDSAVYLCASSHVWKVADTQYFGPGTRLTVL.

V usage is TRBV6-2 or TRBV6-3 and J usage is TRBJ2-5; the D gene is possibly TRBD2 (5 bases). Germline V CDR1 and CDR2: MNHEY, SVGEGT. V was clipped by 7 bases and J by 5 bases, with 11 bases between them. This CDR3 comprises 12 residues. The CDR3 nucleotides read TGTGCCAGCACTAGGGCGGGTGAGACCCAGTACTTC. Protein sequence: CASTRAGETQYF.

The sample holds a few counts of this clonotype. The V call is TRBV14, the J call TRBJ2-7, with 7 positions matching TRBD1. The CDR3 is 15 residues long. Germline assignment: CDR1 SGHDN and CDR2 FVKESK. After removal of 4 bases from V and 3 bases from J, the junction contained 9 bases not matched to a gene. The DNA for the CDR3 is TGTGCCAGCAGCCGCCCGGGACAGCAATACTACGAGCAGTACTTC. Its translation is CASSRPGQQYYEQYF.

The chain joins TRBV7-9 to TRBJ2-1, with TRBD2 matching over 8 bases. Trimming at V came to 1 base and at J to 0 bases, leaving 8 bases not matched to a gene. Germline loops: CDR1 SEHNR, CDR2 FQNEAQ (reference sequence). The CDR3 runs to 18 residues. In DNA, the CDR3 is TGTGCCAGCAGCTTAGTTGTGACTAGCGATAGCTCCTACAATGAGCAGTTCTTC. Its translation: CASSLVVTSDSSYNEQFF.

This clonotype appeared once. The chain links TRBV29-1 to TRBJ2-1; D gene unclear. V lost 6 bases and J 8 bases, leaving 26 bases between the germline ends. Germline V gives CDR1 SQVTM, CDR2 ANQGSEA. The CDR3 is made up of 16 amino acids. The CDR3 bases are TGCAGCGTGGTACCCCTGGACCAGCGCTTTGTCGATGAGCAGTTCTTC. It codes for CSVVPLDQRFVDEQFF.